This TCR beta chain was sequenced in a study of cytomegalovirus exposure and HLA in healthy donors. The V and J ends lost 4 bases and 6 bases, in that order; junction bases with no gene match: 9. The CDR3 covers 14 residues. Germline CDR1 and CDR2: SGDLS and YYNGEE. Donors were nominally healthy when sampled, though unrecorded immune exposures were likely. The study, taken as a whole, reports: An Asian-associated ancestry cluster reportedly showed fewer N-insertions than the roughly 670-donor mean in a later analysis. A later analysis linked a missense variant in DCLRE1C to the trimming of TCR beta V and J genes.

In the PCR, 60 Vbeta and 13 Jbeta primers were used. Measured with immunoSEQ multiplex PCR; TCRdb has only the in-frame clones, and not every one. The sample yields 200,000 to 250,000 clones, approximately 80% seen once. A remark on this clone: What it binds is unknown.

The clonotype comes from a man aged 25 to 45 in good health and CMV-seronegative. The chain is built from TRBV9 and TRBJ2-7; 8 bases are shared with TRBD2. Sequenced: PBMCs. The CDR3 region is CASSPREGGSEQYF. The CDR3 bases are TGTGCCAGCAGCCCCCGGGAGGGGGGCAGCGAGCAGTACTTC. The entire variable domain, with the rest obtained from reference TRBV9 and TRBJ2-7, is as follows: DSGVTQTPKHLITATGQRVTLRCSPRSGDLSVYWYQQSLDQGLQFLIQYYNGEERAKGNILERFSAQQFPDLHSELNLSSLELGDSALYFCASSPREGGSEQYFGPGTRLTVT.